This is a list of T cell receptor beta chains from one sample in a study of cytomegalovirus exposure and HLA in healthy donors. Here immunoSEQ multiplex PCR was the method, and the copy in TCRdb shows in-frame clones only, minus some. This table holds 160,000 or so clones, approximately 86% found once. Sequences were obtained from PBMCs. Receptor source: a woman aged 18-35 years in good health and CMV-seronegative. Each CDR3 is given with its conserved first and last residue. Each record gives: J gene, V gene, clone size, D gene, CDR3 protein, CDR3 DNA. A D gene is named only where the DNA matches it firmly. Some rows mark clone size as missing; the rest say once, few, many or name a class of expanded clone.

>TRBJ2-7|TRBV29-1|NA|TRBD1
CSARTGIEQYF
TGCAGCGCCCGGACAGGGATCGAGCAGTACTTC
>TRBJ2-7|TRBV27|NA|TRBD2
CATRSGGFLYEQYF
TGTGCCACCCGTAGCGGGGGGTTTTTGTACGAGCAGTACTTC
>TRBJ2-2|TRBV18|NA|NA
CASSPPGTPGELFF
TGTGCCAGCTCACCACCGGGCACCCCCGGGGAGCTGTTTTTT
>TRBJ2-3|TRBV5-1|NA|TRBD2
CASSRLAGGTDTQYF
TGCGCCAGCAGCCGACTAGCGGGGGGCACAGATACGCAGTATTTT
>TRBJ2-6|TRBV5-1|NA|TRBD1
CASSLGQGPGANVLTF
TGCGCCAGCAGCTTAGGACAGGGACCTGGGGCCAACGTCCTGACTTTC
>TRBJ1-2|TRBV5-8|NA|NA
CASSLNVRRGGYTF
TGTGCCAGCAGCTTGAACGTCAGGCGGGGCGGCTACACCTTC
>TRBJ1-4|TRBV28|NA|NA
CASSLGGTNEKLFF
TGTGCCAGCAGTTTGGGAGGCACTAATGAAAAACTGTTTTTT
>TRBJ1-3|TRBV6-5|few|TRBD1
CASSSPGGSGNTIYF
TGTGCCAGCAGTTCTCCAGGGGGCTCTGGAAACACCATATATTTT
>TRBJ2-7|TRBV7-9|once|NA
CASSLVVDGSEQYF
TGTGCCAGCAGCCTAGTAGTAGATGGTAGCGAGCAGTACTTC
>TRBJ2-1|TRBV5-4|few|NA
CASSLWPLYNEQFF
TGTGCCAGCAGCTTGTGGCCGCTCTACAATGAGCAGTTCTTC
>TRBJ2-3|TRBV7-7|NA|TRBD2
CASSSSGGPTDTQYF
TGTGCTAGCAGCTCTAGCGGGGGGCCCACAGATACGCAGTATTTT
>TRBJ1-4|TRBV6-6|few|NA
CASTLGGEKLFF
TGTGCCAGCACCTTGGGGGGTGAAAAACTGTTTTTT
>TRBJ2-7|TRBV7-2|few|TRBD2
CASSLLAGAAHEQYF
TGTGCCAGCAGCTTACTAGCGGGAGCTGCCCACGAGCAGTACTTC
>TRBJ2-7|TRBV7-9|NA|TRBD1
CASSGQVSYEQYF
TGTGCCAGCAGCGGACAGGTCTCCTACGAGCAGTACTTC
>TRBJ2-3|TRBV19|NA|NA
CATKYGVDDTQYF
TGTGCCACCAAATACGGGGTTGACGATACGCAGTATTTT
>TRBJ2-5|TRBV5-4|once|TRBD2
CASSRVAGGIDGQETQYF
TGTGCCAGCAGCCGCGTAGCGGGGGGGATTGATGGTCAAGAGACCCAGTACTTC
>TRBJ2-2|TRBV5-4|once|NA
CASSSASANTGELFF
TGTGCCAGCAGCTCGGCTAGCGCGAACACCGGGGAGCTGTTTTTT
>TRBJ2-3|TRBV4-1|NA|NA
CASSPGPTDTQYF
TGCGCCAGCAGCCCAGGTCCCACAGATACGCAGTATTTT
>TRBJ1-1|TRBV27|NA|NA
CASTTLGGSFGAFF
TGTGCCAGCACCACCCTGGGGGGGAGTTTCGGAGCTTTCTTT
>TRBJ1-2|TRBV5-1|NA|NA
CASSLWEGQKYGYTF
TGCGCCAGCAGCTTGTGGGAGGGCCAGAAGTATGGCTACACCTTC
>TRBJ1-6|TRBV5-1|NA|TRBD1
CASSRDREDSPLHF
TGCGCCAGCAGCCGGGACAGGGAGGATTCACCCCTCCACTTT
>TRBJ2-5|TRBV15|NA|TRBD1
CATSRVLSTGGERETQYF
TGTGCCACCAGCAGAGTCCTGAGCACAGGGGGAGAAAGGGAGACCCAGTACTTC
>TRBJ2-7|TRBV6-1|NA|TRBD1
CASSEDMDRPSYEQYF
TGTGCCAGCAGTGAAGACATGGACAGGCCCTCCTACGAGCAGTACTTC
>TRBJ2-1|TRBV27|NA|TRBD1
CASRPGTGYSNEQFF
TGTGCCAGCAGACCCGGGACAGGATATAGCAATGAGCAGTTCTTC
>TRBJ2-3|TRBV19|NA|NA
CASSLRLGGADTQYF
TGTGCCAGTAGTCTGAGACTAGGAGGGGCAGATACGCAGTATTTT
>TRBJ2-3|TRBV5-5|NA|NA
CASSLTPDTQYF
TGTGCCAGCAGCTTGACACCAGATACGCAGTATTTT
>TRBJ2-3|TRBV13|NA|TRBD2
CASSLGWTSGGPTDTQYF
TGTGCCAGCAGCTTAGGCTGGACTAGCGGGGGGCCCACAGATACGCAGTATTTT
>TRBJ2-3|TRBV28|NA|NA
CASNLQSTDTQYF
TGTGCCAGCAATTTACAGAGCACAGATACGCAGTATTTT
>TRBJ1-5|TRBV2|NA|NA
CASKGGNQPQHF
TGTGCCAGCAAAGGGGGTAATCAGCCCCAGCATTTT
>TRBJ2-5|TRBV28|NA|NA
CASSTDIKRKETQYF
TGTGCCAGCTCAACAGACATAAAAAGAAAAGAGACCCAGTACTTC
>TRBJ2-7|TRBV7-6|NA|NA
CASSSGTHPYEQYF
TGTGCCAGCAGCTCCGGGACTCACCCCTACGAGCAGTACTTC
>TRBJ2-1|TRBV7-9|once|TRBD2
CASSFEVGGLNEQFF
TGTGCCAGCAGCTTTGAGGTGGGGGGGTTAAATGAGCAGTTCTTC
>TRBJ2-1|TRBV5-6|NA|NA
CASAIVLSPGTYNEQFF
TGTGCCAGCGCCATTGTATTGTCCCCGGGAACCTACAATGAGCAGTTCTTC
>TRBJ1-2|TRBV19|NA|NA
CASSIGQDYGYTF
TGTGCCAGTAGTATAGGTCAGGACTATGGCTACACCTTC
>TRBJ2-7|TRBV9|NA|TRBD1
CASSVALGQGFYEQYF
TGTGCCAGCAGCGTAGCCTTGGGACAGGGATTTTACGAGCAGTACTTC
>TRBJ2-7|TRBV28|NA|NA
CASSRDFSYEQYF
TGTGCCAGCAGTCGGGACTTCTCCTACGAGCAGTACTTC
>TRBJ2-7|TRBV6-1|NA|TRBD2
CATASRTSENYEQYF
TGTGCCACCGCGAGCAGGACTAGCGAGAACTACGAGCAGTACTTC
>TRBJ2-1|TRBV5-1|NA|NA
CASSLGQGSDEQFF
TGCGCCAGCAGCTTGGGGCAGGGTTCGGATGAGCAGTTCTTC
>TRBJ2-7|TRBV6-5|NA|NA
CASSPLVAGAYEQYF
TGTGCCAGCTCACCTCTTGTCGCGGGTGCCTACGAGCAGTACTTC
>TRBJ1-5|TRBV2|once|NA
CASSTGTRAQPQHF
TGTGCCAGCAGTACCGGGACAAGAGCCCAGCCCCAGCATTTT
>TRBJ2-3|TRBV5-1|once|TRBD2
CASSFFRPGTSRPEFTSTDTQYF
TGCGCCAGCAGCTTTTTCCGGCCCGGGACTAGTCGACCTGAATTCACTAGCACAGATACGCAGTATTTT